This T cell receptor beta chain comes out of a study of T cell responses to AZD1222 COVID-19 vaccine. Study findings and constraints: The donor group comprised mostly white British people and more females; the analysis possibly underestimated clonal diversity.

This CDR3 has 17 residues. V lost 6 bases and J 0 bases, leaving 18 bases between the germline ends. The germline V gene has CDR1 KGHSH and CDR2 LQKENI. The table came from immunoSEQ multiplex PCR; TCRdb's copy has only in-frame clones and leaves some out. Among about 120,000 clones listed, just under 95% were seen once. In the case of this clone: Its antigen is unknown.

This rearrangement joins TRBV18 to TRBJ1-5; no definite D call. The sequence derives from an adult in good health. Here the sequenced sample was peripheral blood, taken on day 0 of AZD1222 vaccination. The CDR3 DNA reads as TGTGCCAGCTCGCCCAACCGGAACGGACTTAGCAATCAGCCCCAGCATTTT. It is translated as CASSPNRNGLSNQPQHF.